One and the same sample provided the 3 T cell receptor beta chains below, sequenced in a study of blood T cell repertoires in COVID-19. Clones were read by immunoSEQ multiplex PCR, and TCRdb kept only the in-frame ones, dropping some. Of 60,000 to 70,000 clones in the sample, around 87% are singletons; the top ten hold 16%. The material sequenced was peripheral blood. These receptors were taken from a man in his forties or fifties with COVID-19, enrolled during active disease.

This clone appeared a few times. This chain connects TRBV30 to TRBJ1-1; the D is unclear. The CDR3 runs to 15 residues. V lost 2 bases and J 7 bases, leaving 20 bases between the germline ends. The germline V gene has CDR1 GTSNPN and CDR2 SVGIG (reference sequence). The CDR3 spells CAWSNNPRRSGEAFF. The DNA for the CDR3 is TGTGCCTGGAGTAATAATCCGCGTAGGAGCGGTGAAGCTTTCTTT.

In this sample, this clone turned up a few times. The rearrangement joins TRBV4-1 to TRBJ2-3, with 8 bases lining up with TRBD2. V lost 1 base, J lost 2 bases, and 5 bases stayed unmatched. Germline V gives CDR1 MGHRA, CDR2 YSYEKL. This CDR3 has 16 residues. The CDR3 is CASSQVAGLYTDTQYF. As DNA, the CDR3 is TGCGCCAGCAGCCAAGTAGCGGGGCTTTACACAGATACGCAGTATTTT.

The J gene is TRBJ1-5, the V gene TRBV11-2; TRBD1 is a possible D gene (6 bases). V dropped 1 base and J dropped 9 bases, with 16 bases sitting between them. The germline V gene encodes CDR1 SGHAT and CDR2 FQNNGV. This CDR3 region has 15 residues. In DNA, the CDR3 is TGTGCCAGCAGCTTAGTCGCAGGGGTGAAGATGCCCCAGCATTTT. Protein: CASSLVAGVKMPQHF.